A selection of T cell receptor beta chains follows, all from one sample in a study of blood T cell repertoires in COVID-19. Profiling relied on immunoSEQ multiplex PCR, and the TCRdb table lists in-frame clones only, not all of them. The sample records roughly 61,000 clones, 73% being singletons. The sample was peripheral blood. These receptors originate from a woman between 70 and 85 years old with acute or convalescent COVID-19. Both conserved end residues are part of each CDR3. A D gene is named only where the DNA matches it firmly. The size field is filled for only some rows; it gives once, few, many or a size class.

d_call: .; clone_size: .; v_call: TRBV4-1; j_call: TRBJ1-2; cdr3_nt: TGCGCCAGCAGCCAAGATCGGCCCGGGGATGGCTACACCTTC; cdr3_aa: CASSQDRPGDGYTF
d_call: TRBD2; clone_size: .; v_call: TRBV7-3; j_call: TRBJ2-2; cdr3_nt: TGTGCCAGCAGCTTAGAGCCGGGACTAGTCCCCGGGGAGCTGTTTTTT; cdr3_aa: CASSLEPGLVPGELFF
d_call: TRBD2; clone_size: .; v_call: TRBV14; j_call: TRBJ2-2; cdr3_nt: TGTGCCAGCAGCCCACTAGCGGGGGCCGCGAACACCGGGGAGCTGTTTTTT; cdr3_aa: CASSPLAGAANTGELFF
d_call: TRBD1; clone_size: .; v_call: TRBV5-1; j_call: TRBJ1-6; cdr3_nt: TGCGCCAGCAGCTTGATCCCACAGGGGTTTCGCTCCTATAATTCACCCCTCCACTTT; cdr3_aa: CASSLIPQGFRSYNSPLHF
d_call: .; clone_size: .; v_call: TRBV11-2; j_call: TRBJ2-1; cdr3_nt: TGTGCCAGCAGCTTAAATCCTTTCTACAATGAGCAGTTCTTC; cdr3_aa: CASSLNPFYNEQFF
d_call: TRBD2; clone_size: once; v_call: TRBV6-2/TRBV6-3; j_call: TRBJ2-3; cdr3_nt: TGTGCCAGCAGTGGACTAGCGGTAATTACAGATACGCAGTATTTT; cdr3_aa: CASSGLAVITDTQYF
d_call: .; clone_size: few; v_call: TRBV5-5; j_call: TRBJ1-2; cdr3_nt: TGTGCCAGCAGCCTGGAGGGTTCAGCGGGAATTAACTATGGCTACACCTTC; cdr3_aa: CASSLEGSAGINYGYTF
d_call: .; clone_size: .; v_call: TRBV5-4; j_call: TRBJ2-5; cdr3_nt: TGTGCCAGCAGCGGAGGGGGCTTGGAGACCCAGTACTTC; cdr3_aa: CASSGGGLETQYF
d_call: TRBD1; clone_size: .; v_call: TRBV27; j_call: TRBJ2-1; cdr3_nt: TGTGCCAGCAGTCGACAGGGGCGCATGAAACGGCAGTTCTTC; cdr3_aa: CASSRQGRMKRQFF
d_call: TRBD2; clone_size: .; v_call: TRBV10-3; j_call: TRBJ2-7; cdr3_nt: TGTGCCATCGAGCGGGGACCCTCCTACGAGCAGTACTTC; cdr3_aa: CAIERGPSYEQYF
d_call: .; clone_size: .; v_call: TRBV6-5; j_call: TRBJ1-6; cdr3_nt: TGTGCCAGCCGGCACAGGGAGGGTAATTCACCCCTCCACTTT; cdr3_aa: CASRHREGNSPLHF
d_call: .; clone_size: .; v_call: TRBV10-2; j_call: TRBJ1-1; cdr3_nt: TGCGCCAGCAGTGGGGCGTTAAGGACTGAAGCTTTCTTT; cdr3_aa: CASSGALRTEAFF
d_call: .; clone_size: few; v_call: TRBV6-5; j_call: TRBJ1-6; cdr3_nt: TGTGCCACCTCCGGGGGGCCGGCTTATAATTCACCCCTCCACTTT; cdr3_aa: CATSGGPAYNSPLHF
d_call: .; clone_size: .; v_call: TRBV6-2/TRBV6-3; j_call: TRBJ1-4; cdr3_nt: TGTGCCAGCAGCCCTGGACAGCGGACGTATAATGAAAAACTGTTTTTT; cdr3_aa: CASSPGQRTYNEKLFF
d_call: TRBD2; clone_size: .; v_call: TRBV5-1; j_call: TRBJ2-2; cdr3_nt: TGCGCCAGCAGCCTCCGGGGGGTTCGAGGGACCGGGGAGCTGTTTTTT; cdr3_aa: CASSLRGVRGTGELFF
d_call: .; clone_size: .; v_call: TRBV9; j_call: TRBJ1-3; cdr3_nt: TGTGCCAGCAGCCCCACAGGGATCTCTGGAAACACCATATATTTT; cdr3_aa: CASSPTGISGNTIYF
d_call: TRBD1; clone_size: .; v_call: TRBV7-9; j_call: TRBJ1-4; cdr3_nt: TGTGCCAGCAGCTCTCAGACAGGGGGCAATGAAAAACTGTTTTTT; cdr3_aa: CASSSQTGGNEKLFF
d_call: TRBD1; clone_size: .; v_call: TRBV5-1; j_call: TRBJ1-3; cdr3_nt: TGCGCCAGCAGCCGGGACCCGGACAGGGGCCCTGGAAACACCATATATTTT; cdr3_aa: CASSRDPDRGPGNTIYF
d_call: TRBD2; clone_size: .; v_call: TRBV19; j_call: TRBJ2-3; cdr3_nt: TGTGCCAGTAGTATTGGGAGCGGGGGGGCCAGGGGAGATACGCAGTATTTT; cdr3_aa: CASSIGSGGARGDTQYF
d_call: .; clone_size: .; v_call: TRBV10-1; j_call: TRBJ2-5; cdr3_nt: TGCGCCATCGGGTACCAAGAGACCCAGTACTTC; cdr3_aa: CAIGYQETQYF
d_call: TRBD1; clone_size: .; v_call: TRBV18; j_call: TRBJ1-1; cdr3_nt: TGTGCCAGCTCACCCCGACAGGGGGAAACTGGTGAAGCTTTCTTT; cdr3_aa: CASSPRQGETGEAFF
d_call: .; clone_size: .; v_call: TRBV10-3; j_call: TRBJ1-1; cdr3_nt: TGTGCCATCAGTGGGGGGCTGAACACTGAAGCTTTCTTT; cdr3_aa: CAISGGLNTEAFF
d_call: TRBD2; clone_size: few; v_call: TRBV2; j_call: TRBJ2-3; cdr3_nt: TGTGCCAGCAGTGAAGACGGGAGGGGGACGCAGTATTTT; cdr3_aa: CASSEDGRGTQYF
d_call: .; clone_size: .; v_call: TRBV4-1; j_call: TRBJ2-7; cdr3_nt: TGCGCCAGCACCCGCGAGCTTGGGAGCTCCTACGAGCAGTACTTC; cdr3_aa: CASTRELGSSYEQYF
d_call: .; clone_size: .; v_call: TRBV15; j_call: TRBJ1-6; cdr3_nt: TGTGCCACCAGCTCTCCCAGAGGGGGTGGGACCTATAATTCACCCCTCCACTTT; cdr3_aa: CATSSPRGGGTYNSPLHF
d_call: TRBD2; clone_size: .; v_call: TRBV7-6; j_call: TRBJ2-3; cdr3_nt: TGTGCCAGCAGCGCGGGACTAGCGGGGGGCGCTAGCACAGATACGCAGTATTTT; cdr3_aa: CASSAGLAGGASTDTQYF
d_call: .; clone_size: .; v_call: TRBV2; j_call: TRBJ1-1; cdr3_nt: TGTGCCAGCAGGTGGCGGGCTGAAGCTTTCTTT; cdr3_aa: CASRWRAEAFF
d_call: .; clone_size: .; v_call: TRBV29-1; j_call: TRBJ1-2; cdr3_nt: TGCAGCGTTGAAGTGAGTTTGGGCGGCTACACCTTC; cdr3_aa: CSVEVSLGGYTF
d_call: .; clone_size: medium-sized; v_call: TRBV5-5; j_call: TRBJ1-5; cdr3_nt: TGTGCCAGCAGCTACTCCGTTAGTCAGCCCCAGCATTTT; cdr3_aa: CASSYSVSQPQHF
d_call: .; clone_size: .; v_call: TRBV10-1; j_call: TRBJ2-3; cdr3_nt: TGCGCCAGCAGTGAGTCGGCGGGGGCCTTCACAGATACGCAGTATTTT; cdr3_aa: CASSESAGAFTDTQYF
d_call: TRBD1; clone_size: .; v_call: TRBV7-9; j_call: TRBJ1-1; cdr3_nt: TGTGCCAGCAGCGGGACAGGATTGACTGAAGCTTTCTTT; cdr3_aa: CASSGTGLTEAFF
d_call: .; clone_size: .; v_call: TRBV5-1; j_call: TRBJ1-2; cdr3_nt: TGCGCCAGCAGCGGGGGCTCCCCATCCTCTAACTATGGCTACACCTTC; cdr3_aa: CASSGGSPSSNYGYTF
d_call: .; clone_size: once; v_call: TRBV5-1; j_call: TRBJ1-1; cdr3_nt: TGCGCCAGCTATCTACGTTCAGGGGAACCTGAAGCTTTCTTT; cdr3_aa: CASYLRSGEPEAFF
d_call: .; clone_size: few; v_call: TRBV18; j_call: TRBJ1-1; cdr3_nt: TGTGCCAGCTCACCACCAGCTCAGGGGTACACTGAAGCTTTCTTT; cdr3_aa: CASSPPAQGYTEAFF
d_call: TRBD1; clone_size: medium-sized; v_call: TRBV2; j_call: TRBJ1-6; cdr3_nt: TGTGCCAGCAGTGAGGAGGGGGCTTTCAATAATTCACCCCTCCACTTT; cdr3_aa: CASSEEGAFNNSPLHF
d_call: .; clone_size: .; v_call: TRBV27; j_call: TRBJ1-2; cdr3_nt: TGTGCCAGCAGTTTTCGGAGAAGCTCTAACTATGGCTACACCTTC; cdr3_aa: CASSFRRSSNYGYTF
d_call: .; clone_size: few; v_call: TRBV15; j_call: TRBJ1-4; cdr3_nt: TGTGCCACCAGCAGTGGACATCCAACTAATGAAAAACTGTTTTTT; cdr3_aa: CATSSGHPTNEKLFF
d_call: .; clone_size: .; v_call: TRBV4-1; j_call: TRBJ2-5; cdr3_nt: TGCGCCAGCAGCCAGGGGGATGGAACTAACCAAGACAGGGAGACCCAGTACTTC; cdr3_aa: CASSQGDGTNQDRETQYF
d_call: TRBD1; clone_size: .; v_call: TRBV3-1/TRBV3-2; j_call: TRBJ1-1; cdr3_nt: TGTGCCAGCAGCCAGACAGGGGTTGAAGCTTTCTTT; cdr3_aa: CASSQTGVEAFF
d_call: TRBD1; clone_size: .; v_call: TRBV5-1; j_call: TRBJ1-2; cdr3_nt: TGCGCCAGCTCGACAGGGATGGACTATGGCTACACCTTC; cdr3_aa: CASSTGMDYGYTF
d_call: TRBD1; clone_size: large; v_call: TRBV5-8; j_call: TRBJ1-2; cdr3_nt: TGTGCCAGCAGCTACCGGGACAGGGATCCAGGGAGCTATGGCTACACCTTC; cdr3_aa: CASSYRDRDPGSYGYTF